These T cell receptor beta chains were read from a single sample in a study of metastatic and nonmetastatic thyroid tumors. TCRdb called clones again from the PCR reads with MiXCR. The table has about 27,000 clones, roughly 15% seen once. Sequencing was carried out using blood. The receptor set was obtained from a male donor with papillary thyroid cancer or a benign thyroid nodule (not recorded which). Some clones in this sample may be carry-over from other donors' samples. CDR3s include the opening cysteine and the closing phenylalanine or tryptophan. D genes are given only for firm matches. The size of a clone is reported for some rows only, either as once, few or many, or as a class for expanded clones.

-,TRBV18,TRBJ2-7,TRBD1,TGTGCCAGCTCACCACCTGGGACAGGGGCAACCTACGAGCAGTACTTC,CASSPPGTGATYEQYF
few,TRBV6-1,TRBJ1-2,-,TGTGCCAGCAAACTAGGGCGGGGTATGGACTATGGCTACACCTTC,CASKLGRGMDYGYTF
many,TRBV20-1,TRBJ2-5,TRBD1,TGCAGTGCAAATGACAGGGCTGGGGAGACCCAGTACTTC,CSANDRAGETQYF
few,TRBV12-3/TRBV12-4,TRBJ2-7,-,TGTGCCAGCAGTTTTGGGGGGTTAGGAGTTTACGAGCAGTACTTC,CASSFGGLGVYEQYF
many,TRBV13,TRBJ2-7,-,TGTGCCAGCAGCCTCCGAGGGCCACCCTTTGAGCAGTACTTC,CASSLRGPPFEQYF
many,TRBV5-8,TRBJ2-7,TRBD1,TGTGCCAGCAGCTTCTCGGGACAGGATGCCTTC,CASSFSGQDAF
-,TRBV3-1,TRBJ1-1,TRBD1,TGTGCCAGCAGCCTTCGACAGGGTGGGGCTGAAGCTTTCTTT,CASSLRQGGAEAFF
many,TRBV7-9,TRBJ2-3,-,TGTGCCAGCCTTGGGGATCGCGGGCGGCAGTATTTT,CASLGDRGRQYF
-,TRBV5-1,TRBJ1-1,TRBD1,TGCGCCAGCAGCGGCATGGGGACAGGGTTGAACACTGAAGCTTTCTTT,CASSGMGTGLNTEAFF
many,TRBV6-2/TRBV6-3,TRBJ2-7,TRBD1,TGTGCCAGCAGTTACGGACAGGGGTCCACCTACGAGCAGTACTTC,CASSYGQGSTYEQYF
-,TRBV28,TRBJ2-7,-,TGTGCCAGCAGTTTGGGGGGACAGAACTACGAGCAGTACTTC,CASSLGGQNYEQYF
many,TRBV27,TRBJ1-2,-,TGTGCCAGCAGTTTAGGCCGGGGGCGGGGCTACACCTTC,CASSLGRGRGYTF
many,TRBV5-6,TRBJ2-5,-,TGTGCCAGCAGCTCGGTCCCGCGGGGCCAAGAGACCCAGTACTTC,CASSSVPRGQETQYF
many,TRBV20-1,TRBJ1-5,-,TGCAGTGCTAGAGATAGAGGCAGGGCGGGTCAGCCCCAGCATTTT,CSARDRGRAGQPQHF
many,TRBV20-1,TRBJ1-4,-,TGCAGTGCCCAGAAACAGGGCGGGGAAAAACTGTTTTTT,CSAQKQGGEKLFF
-,TRBV6-1,TRBJ1-2,-,TGTGCCAGCACCCCGGGACACCTCACTAACTATGGCTACACCTTC,CASTPGHLTNYGYTF
many,TRBV19,TRBJ1-5,TRBD1,TGTGCCAGTCACGATGCGACAGGGGGCAGGAGGAATCAGCCCCAGCATTTT,CASHDATGGRRNQPQHF
many,TRBV7-9,TRBJ1-6,-,TGTGCCAGCAGCTATGGGGGGGGAAATTCACCCCTCCACTTT,CASSYGGGNSPLHF
many,TRBV4-1,TRBJ2-4,-,TGCGCCAGCAGCCAGGAACCAAGCAGGGGAGCCAAAAACATTCAGTACTTC,CASSQEPSRGAKNIQYF
many,TRBV2,TRBJ2-2,-,TGTGCCAGCAGTCTCTACGGAACCGAGAACACCGGGGAGCTGTTTTTT,CASSLYGTENTGELFF
-,TRBV6-2/TRBV6-3,TRBJ1-2,-,TGTGCCAGCAGTTCACAGAGCTATGGCTACACCTTC,CASSSQSYGYTF
-,TRBV7-2,TRBJ2-7,TRBD1,TGTGCCAGCAGCTTAACAGGGGCTGAGCAGTACTTC,CASSLTGAEQYF
few,TRBV7-9,TRBJ2-1,-,TGTGCCAGCAATCGAATGGGGGGATACAATGAGCAGTTCTTC,CASNRMGGYNEQFF
many,TRBV6-1,TRBJ2-3,-,TGTGCCAGCAGTGAAGCCCCAGCGCCCGCGCCAGATACGCAGTATTTT,CASSEAPAPAPDTQYF
-,TRBV20-1,TRBJ2-7,-,TGCAGTGCTAGAGGCGGGGCGGTCTGGTCCTACGAGCAGTACTTC,CSARGGAVWSYEQYF
many,TRBV4-2,TRBJ2-1,-,TGTGCCAGCAGCCCTTGGGTCGGGGGAAGGGTTAACAATGAGCAGTTCTTC,CASSPWVGGRVNNEQFF
few,TRBV19,TRBJ2-5,TRBD1,TGTGCCACGGGACAGGCGGTCCTTGTGGAGACCCAGTACTTC,CATGQAVLVETQYF
many,TRBV5-1,TRBJ1-1,-,TGCGCCAGCAGCTTCGGCAGGGCGATCGACACTGAAGCTTTCTTT,CASSFGRAIDTEAFF
once,TRBV12-3/TRBV12-4,TRBJ2-1,-,TGTGCCAGCAGTTTCAGGGATGGGGACAATGAGCAGTTCTTC,CASSFRDGDNEQFF
-,TRBV7-6,TRBJ2-1,TRBD2,TGTGCCAGCAGCTTAGTCGCGGGCCTGAAGGGAGGGCGTGAGCAGTTCTTC,CASSLVAGLKGGREQFF
many,TRBV7-6,TRBJ2-5,TRBD2,TGTGCCAGCAGCAACCCGACTAGCGTCCTGTCGGAGACCCAGTACTTC,CASSNPTSVLSETQYF
many,TRBV28,TRBJ2-1,TRBD2,TGTGCCAGCAGTCGACTAGCGACCTACAATGAGCAGTTCTTC,CASSRLATYNEQFF
many,TRBV27,TRBJ2-1,TRBD2,TGTGCCAGCAGTCATAGCGGGAGGAGAAACAATGAGCAGTTCTTC,CASSHSGRRNNEQFF
many,TRBV12-3/TRBV12-4,TRBJ1-2,-,TGTGCCAGCAGCCAGGGCTATGGCTACACCTTC,CASSQGYGYTF
-,TRBV27,TRBJ1-6,TRBD1,TGTGCCAGCAAAGTTCAGGGGGTACCTTCGGCCCTCCACTTT,CASKVQGVPSALHF
many,TRBV20-1,TRBJ2-3,-,TGCAGTGCTAGTGGTAGCGGCACAGATACGCAGTATTTT,CSASGSGTDTQYF
-,TRBV2,TRBJ1-2,-,TGTGCCAGCAGTGAACGGTGTTATGGCTACACCTTC,CASSERCYGYTF
many,TRBV18,TRBJ2-7,TRBD1,TGTGCCAGCTCAACGTCCGGACAGGGGGCCTACGAGCAGTACTTC,CASSTSGQGAYEQYF
many,TRBV7-9,TRBJ2-2,TRBD1,TGTGCCAGCAGCTTAAGGGGGCCAGTATCCGGGGAGCTGTTTTTT,CASSLRGPVSGELFF
-,TRBV24-1,TRBJ2-1,TRBD2,TGTGCCACCAGTTATCCGGGGAGGGGTGGGTCGCACAATGAGCAGTTCTTC,CATSYPGRGGSHNEQFF
many,TRBV9,TRBJ1-5,-,TGTGCCAGCAGCGGACTTAAGGGGGCCCAGCATTTT,CASSGLKGAQHF
-,TRBV6-1,TRBJ1-3,-,TGTGCCAGCAGTAGGGGGGATGGATCTGGAAACACCATATATTTT,CASSRGDGSGNTIYF
many,TRBV6-1,TRBJ1-3,-,TGTGCCAGCAGTCCGGGACACTACTCTGGAAACACCATATATTTT,CASSPGHYSGNTIYF
many,TRBV12-3/TRBV12-4,TRBJ2-2,-,TGTGCCAGCAGTCCGGGTAACACCGGGGAGCTGTTTTTT,CASSPGNTGELFF
many,TRBV10-3,TRBJ2-1,-,TGTGCCATCAGTGAGGAGGCGGGGACGAACCTGGGCAATGAGCAGTTCTTC,CAISEEAGTNLGNEQFF
-,TRBV11-1,TRBJ1-5,TRBD1,TGTGCCAGCAGCCCAGGACAGGGGTCTAGCAATCAGCCCCAGCATTTT,CASSPGQGSSNQPQHF
medium-sized,TRBV4-1,TRBJ1-5,-,TGCGCCAGCAGCCAACGAGTTGGGGGCCCGGGGTATCAGCATTTT,CASSQRVGGPGYQHF
-,TRBV4-1,TRBJ2-7,-,TGCGCCAGCAGCCCGAAAGGGGGGAACGAGCAGTACTTC,CASSPKGGNEQYF
once,TRBV11-1,TRBJ2-1,-,TGTGCCAGCAGCTGGGCCACGGGGGACGAGCAGTTCTTC,CASSWATGDEQFF
many,TRBV3-1,TRBJ2-1,TRBD2,TGTGCCAGCAGCGCCCCTAGCGGAGGAACCAATGAGCAGTTCTTC,CASSAPSGGTNEQFF
many,TRBV20-1,TRBJ1-5,-,TGCAGTGCTAGAGAAACCCCTGAAGGGGGGGGACAGCCCCAGCATTTT,CSARETPEGGGQPQHF
few,TRBV9,TRBJ2-7,-,TGTGCCAGCAGCCTTGACAGTTACGAGCAGTACTTC,CASSLDSYEQYF
many,TRBV6-1,TRBJ2-3,TRBD1,TGTGCCAGTAGGACAGGGGGTTTCGCAGATACGCAGTATTTT,CASRTGGFADTQYF